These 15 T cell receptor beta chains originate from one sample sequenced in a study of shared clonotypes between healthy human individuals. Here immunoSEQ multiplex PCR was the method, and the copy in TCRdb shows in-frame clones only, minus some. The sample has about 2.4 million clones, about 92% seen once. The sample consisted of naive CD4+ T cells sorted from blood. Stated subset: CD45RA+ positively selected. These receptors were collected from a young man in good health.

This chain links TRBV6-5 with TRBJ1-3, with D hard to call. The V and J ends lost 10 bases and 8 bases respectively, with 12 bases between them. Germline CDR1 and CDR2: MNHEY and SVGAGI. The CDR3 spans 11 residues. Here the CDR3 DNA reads TGTGCCACCCTTGGATCCTACACCATATATTTT. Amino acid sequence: CATLGSYTIYF.

This chain's CDR3 is CASSSLKGGGQPQHF. The DNA for the CDR3 is TGTGCCAGCAGTTCCCTCAAGGGGGGTGGTCAGCCCCAGCATTTT. The rearrangement links TRBV6-5 to TRBJ1-5; a weak D match, TRBD1 (6 bases). V dropped 4 bases and J dropped 6 bases, with 16 bases sitting between them. Germline CDR1 and CDR2: MNHEY and SVGAGI. The CDR3 runs to 15 residues.

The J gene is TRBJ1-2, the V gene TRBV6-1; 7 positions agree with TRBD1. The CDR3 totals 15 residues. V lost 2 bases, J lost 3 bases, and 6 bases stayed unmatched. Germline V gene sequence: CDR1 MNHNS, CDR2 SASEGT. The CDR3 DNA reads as TGTGCCAGCAGTGAATATCGGGACAGTTACTATGGCTACACCTTC. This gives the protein CASSEYRDSYYGYTF.

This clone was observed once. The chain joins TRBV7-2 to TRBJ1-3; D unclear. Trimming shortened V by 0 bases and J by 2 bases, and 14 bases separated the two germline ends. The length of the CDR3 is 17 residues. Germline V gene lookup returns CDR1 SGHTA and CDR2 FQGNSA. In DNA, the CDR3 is TGTGCCAGCAGCTTAGCGCTAATGGGGTTGACTGGAAACACCATATATTTT. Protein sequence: CASSLALMGLTGNTIYF.

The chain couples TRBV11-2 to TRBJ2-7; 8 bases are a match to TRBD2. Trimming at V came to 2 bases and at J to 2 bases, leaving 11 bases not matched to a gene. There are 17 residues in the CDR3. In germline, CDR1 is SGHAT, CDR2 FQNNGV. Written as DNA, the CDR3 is TGTGCCAGCAGCTTATCGGCTAGCGGGTGGAAGACCTACGAGCAGTACTTC. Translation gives CASSLSASGWKTYEQYF.

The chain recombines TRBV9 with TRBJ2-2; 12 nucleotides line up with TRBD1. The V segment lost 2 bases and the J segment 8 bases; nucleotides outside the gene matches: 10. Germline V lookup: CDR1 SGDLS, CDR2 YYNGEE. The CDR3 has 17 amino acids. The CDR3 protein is CASSVHQPGQGAGELFF. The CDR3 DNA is TGTGCCAGCAGCGTTCACCAGCCGGGACAGGGGGCAGGGGAGCTGTTTTTT.

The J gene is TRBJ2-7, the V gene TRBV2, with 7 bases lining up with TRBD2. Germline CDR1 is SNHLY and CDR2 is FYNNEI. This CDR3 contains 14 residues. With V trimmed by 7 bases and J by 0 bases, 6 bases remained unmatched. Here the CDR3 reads CASNREGNSYEQYF. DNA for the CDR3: TGTGCCAGCAATAGGGAGGGGAACTCCTACGAGCAGTACTTC.

The CDR3 loop reads CAISNTGTVRGYTF. CDR3 nucleotides: TGTGCCATCAGTAACACAGGGACCGTAAGGGGCTACACCTTC. The chain employs TRBV10-3 and TRBJ1-2, with a tentative D call TRBD1 (6 bases). Germline V gives CDR1 ENHRY, CDR2 SYGVKD. The V end lost 5 bases, the J end lost 8 bases, and 18 bases lay between the germline ends. The CDR3 length is 14 residues.

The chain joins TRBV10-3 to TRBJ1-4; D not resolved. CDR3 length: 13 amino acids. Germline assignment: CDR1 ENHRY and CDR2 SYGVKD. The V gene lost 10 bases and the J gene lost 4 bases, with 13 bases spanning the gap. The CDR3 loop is CATGRRNNEKLFF. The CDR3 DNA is TGTGCCACCGGTCGGAGGAATAATGAAAAACTGTTTTTT.

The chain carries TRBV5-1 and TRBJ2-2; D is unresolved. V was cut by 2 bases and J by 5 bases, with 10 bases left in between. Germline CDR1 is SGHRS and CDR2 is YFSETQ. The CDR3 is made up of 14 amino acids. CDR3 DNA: TGCGCCAGCAGCTTTGAAGGCGGAACCGGGGAGCTGTTTTTT. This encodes CASSFEGGTGELFF.

The CDR3 sequence: CASRRGITDTQYF. CDR3 sequence (DNA): TGTGCCAGCAGGCGTGGGATCACAGATACGCAGTATTTT. The chain employs TRBV7-8 and TRBJ2-3; no firm D call. CDR3 length equals 13 residues. Trimming removed 6 bases at V and 2 bases at J, with 9 bases between. Germline V gene sequence: CDR1 SGHVS, CDR2 FQNEAQ.

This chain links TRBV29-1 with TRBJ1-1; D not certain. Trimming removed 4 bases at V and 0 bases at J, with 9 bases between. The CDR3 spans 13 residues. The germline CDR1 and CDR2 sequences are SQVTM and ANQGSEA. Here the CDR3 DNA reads TGCAGCGTTGCTCCACAGATGAACACTGAAGCTTTCTTT. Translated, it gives CSVAPQMNTEAFF.

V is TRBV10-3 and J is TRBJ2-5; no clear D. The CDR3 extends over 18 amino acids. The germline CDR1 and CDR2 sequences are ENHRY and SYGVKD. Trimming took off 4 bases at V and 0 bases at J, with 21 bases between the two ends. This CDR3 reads CAISGMGRNGSYQETQYF. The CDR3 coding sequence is TGTGCCATCAGTGGAATGGGCAGGAACGGATCGTACCAAGAGACCCAGTACTTC.

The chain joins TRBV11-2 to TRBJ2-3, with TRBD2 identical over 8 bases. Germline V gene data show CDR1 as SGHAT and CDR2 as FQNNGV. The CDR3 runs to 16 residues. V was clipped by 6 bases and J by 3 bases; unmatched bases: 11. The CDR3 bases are TGTGCCAGCAGAATAGGCCCAGCGGGGGTGACAGATACGCAGTATTTT. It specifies CASRIGPAGVTDTQYF. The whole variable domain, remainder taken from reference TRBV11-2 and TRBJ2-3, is EAGVAQSPRYKIIEKRQSVAFWCNPISGHATLYWYQQILGQGPKLLIQFQNNGVVDDSQLPKDRFSAERLKGVDSTLKIQPAKLEDSAVYLCASRIGPAGVTDTQYFGPGTRLTVL.

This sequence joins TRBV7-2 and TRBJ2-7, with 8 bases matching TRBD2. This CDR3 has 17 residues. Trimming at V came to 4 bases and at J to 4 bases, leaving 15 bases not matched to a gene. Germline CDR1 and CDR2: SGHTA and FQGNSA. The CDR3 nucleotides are TGTGCCAGCAGCTACTCACCGGGACTAGAGGTAGCATACGAGCAGTACTTC. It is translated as CASSYSPGLEVAYEQYF.